This entry lists 9 T cell receptor beta chains sequenced from one sample in a study of T-cell memory formation after mild COVID-19. TCRdb re-analysed the 5' RACE reads in MiXCR, keeping a single row per CDR3 protein. The sample comprises roughly 510,000 distinct CDR3 sequences, 17% of which are singletons, and 8.1% rests with the top ten. The sequenced sample consisted of PBMCs or a T cell subset sorted from them (not recorded which). The origin of the receptors is an adult woman who had mild COVID-19 (a few samples of this study predate the infection). Cell type and time point are not known.

This clonotype was seen a few times. This sequence joins TRBV9 and TRBJ2-5, with TRBD2 matching over 9 bases. Unmatched junction bases numbered 18, after V lost 10 bases and J lost 5 bases. The germline gives CDR1 SGDLS, CDR2 YYNGEE. This CDR3 has 16 amino acids. Here the CDR3 reads CASQARGGGARETQYF. The CDR3 nucleotides are TGTGCCTCCCAAGCTCGGGGCGGGGGGGCCAGGGAGACCCAGTACTTC. Full variable domain (missing parts from reference TRBV9 and TRBJ2-5): DSGVTQTPKHLITATGQRVTLRCSPRSGDLSVYWYQQSLDQGLQFLIQYYNGEERAKGNILERFSAQQFPDLHSELNLSSLELGDSALYFCASQARGGGARETQYFGPGTRLLVL.

The chain uses TRBV29-1 and TRBJ1-1, with no clear D. Germline V CDR1 and CDR2: SQVTM, ANQGSEA. Trimming cost V 4 bases and J 7 bases, with 7 bases left between them. CDR3 length: 10 amino acids. CDR3: CSVAIVEAFF. As DNA, the CDR3 is TGCAGCGTTGCAATAGTTGAAGCTTTCTTT.

The chain links TRBV9 to TRBJ1-3; tentatively, D is TRBD1 (6 bases). The V gene's germline CDR1 is SGDLS and CDR2 YYNGEE. Trimming pared 3 bases from V and 2 bases from J, leaving 12 bases between. This CDR3 region has 15 residues. The CDR3 loop is CASSAGVGAGNTIYF. The CDR3 DNA is TGTGCCAGCAGCGCAGGGGTTGGGGCTGGAAACACCATATATTTT.

This clonotype showed up just a few times. The rearrangement uses TRBV5-5 and TRBJ1-3, with unresolved D. CDR3 size: 18 residues. The V end was cut by 4 bases, the J end by 0 bases, with 20 bases between. Looked up from germline, CDR1 is SGHKS and CDR2 is YYEKEE (reference sequence). CDR3 DNA: TGTGCCAGCAGCCCAACGTCGGGTGGGTACAGCTCTGGAAACACCATATATTTT. It translates to CASSPTSGGYSSGNTIYF.

This chain uses TRBV2 with TRBJ1-2; 9 bases agree with TRBD1. From germline, CDR1 is SNHLY and CDR2 FYNNEI. The ends lost 5 bases at V and 7 bases at J; junction bases unmatched: 5. CDR3 size: 13 residues. The CDR3 DNA is TGTGCCAGCAGTTTACAGGGGGCGCCTGGCTACACCTTC. It codes for CASSLQGAPGYTF.

This clonotype was recorded a few times. The chain links TRBV19 to TRBJ1-1; TRBD1 might be the D (5 bases). Germline V lookup: CDR1 LNHDA, CDR2 SQIVND (reference sequence). There are 16 residues in the CDR3. The V end lost 1 base, the J end lost 0 bases, and 12 bases lay between the germline ends. CDR3 region: CASSIGRRGMNTEAFF. The CDR3 DNA follows: TGTGCCAGTAGTATAGGTAGGCGGGGCATGAACACTGAAGCTTTCTTT.

The J gene is TRBJ2-1, the V gene TRBV19; no firm D call. Trimming pared 1 base from V and 0 bases from J, leaving 13 bases between. CDR3 size: 17 residues. Per germline, CDR1 LNHDA and CDR2 SQIVND (reference sequence). The DNA for the CDR3 is TGTGCCAGTAGTATAGCCCAGCAGGAGAGCTCCTACAATGAGCAGTTCTTC. Its protein product is CASSIAQQESSYNEQFF. Filled out from reference TRBV19 and TRBJ2-1, the complete variable domain reads DGGITQSPKYLFRKEGQNVTLSCEQNLNHDAMYWYRQDPGQGLRLIYYSQIVNDFQKGDIAEGYSVSREKKESFPLTVTSAQKNPTAFYLCASSIAQQESSYNEQFFGPGTRLTVL.

About this clonotype itself: At one boundary the junction diverges from the germline segment, which might be a read error. V gene TRBV11-3 combines with J gene TRBJ2-1; no clear D gene. CDR3 length: 14 residues. Germline CDR1 SGHNT, CDR2 YENEEA. For the CDR3, the DNA is TGTGCCAGCAGCCCGGCGGTGTCCTACAATGGGCAGTTCTTC. The encoded protein is CASSPAVSYNGQFF.

This rearrangement joins TRBV12-3 or TRBV12-4 to TRBJ2-7, with 7 nucleotides matching TRBD2. CDR3 size: 16 residues. J gave up 0 bases and V 0 bases, and 5 bases lay outside the gene matches. The CDR3 coding sequence is TGTGCCAGCAGTTTAGCGGGGCGGGGGTACTCCTACGAGCAGTACTTC. This encodes CASSLAGRGYSYEQYF.